These 18 T cell receptor beta chains were sequenced from one sample in a study of cytomegalovirus exposure and HLA in healthy donors. The PCR used 60 Vbeta and 13 Jbeta primers. Profiled with immunoSEQ multiplex PCR; TCRdb holds only in-frame clones, not every one. The repertoire holds roughly 120,000 clones, with roughly 80% as singletons. The sequenced material came from PBMCs. These receptors all stem from a woman between 40 and 55 years old in good health and CMV-seronegative.

V and J are TRBV28 and TRBJ2-7; 8 nucleotides agree with TRBD2. CDR1 is MDHEN, CDR2 SYDVKM, per germline. The CDR3 has 15 amino acids. The ends lost 2 bases at V and 9 bases at J; junction bases unmatched: 12. CDR3 DNA sequence: TGTGCCAGCAGTTTACCGGGACTAGTTCGTGGCGGGCAGTACTTC. The encoded protein is CASSLPGLVRGGQYF.

V is TRBV4-1 and J is TRBJ2-3; 9 bases match TRBD2. CDR1 is MGHRA and CDR2 is YSYEKL in the germline V gene. The CDR3 totals 16 residues. The V segment lost 1 base and the J segment 7 bases; nucleotides outside the gene matches: 9. In DNA, the CDR3 is TGCGCCAGCAGCCAAGGAGTAGCGGGAGTCTTAAATACGCAGTATTTT. Its translation: CASSQGVAGVLNTQYF.

The chain combines TRBV2 with TRBJ1-5; 10 bases align to TRBD1. J gave up 5 bases and V 6 bases, and 4 bases lay outside the gene matches. Germline V gives CDR1 SNHLY, CDR2 FYNNEI. The CDR3 covers 14 residues. In DNA form, the CDR3 reads TGTGCCAGCAGATCCGGGACAGGGGATCAGCCCCAGCATTTT. As protein: CASRSGTGDQPQHF. Drawing the rest from reference TRBV2 and TRBJ1-5, the complete variable domain is EPEVTQTPSHQVTQMGQEVILRCVPISNHLYFYWYRQILGQKVEFLVSFYNNEISEKSEIFDDQFSVERPDGSNFTLKIRSTKLEDSAMYFCASRSGTGDQPQHFGDGTRLSIL.

This chain connects TRBV6-5 to TRBJ1-1; 8 bases agree with TRBD1. The V gene end was trimmed by 6 bases and the J gene end by 1 base; junction bases not matched to a gene: 7. CDR1 and CDR2 (germline): MNHEY, SVGAGI. The CDR3 spans 15 residues. CDR3 residues: CASRTTGAKNTEAFF. In DNA form, the CDR3 reads TGTGCCAGCAGAACGACAGGGGCCAAGAACACTGAAGCTTTCTTT.

The chain combines TRBV19 with TRBJ2-2; 10 nucleotides align to TRBD2. Germline V gene sequence: CDR1 LNHDA, CDR2 SQIVND (reference sequence). CDR3 size: 15 residues. The V gene end was trimmed by 5 bases and the J gene end by 3 bases; junction bases not matched to a gene: 3. In nucleotides, the CDR3 is TGTGCCAGTAGTGTAGCGGGGGGACACACCGGGGAGCTGTTTTTT. This codes for CASSVAGGHTGELFF.

The CDR3 sequence is CASSLRAGLVEKLFF. CDR3 sequence (DNA): TGTGCCAGCAGCCTAAGGGCAGGGTTAGTTGAAAAACTGTTTTTT. The chain has TRBV7-8 and TRBJ1-4; a possible D gene is TRBD1 (5 bases). V was pared by 5 bases and J by 7 bases, with 17 bases between. Germline CDR1 SGHVS, CDR2 FQNEAQ. CDR3 length: 15 residues. The full variable domain, its missing parts supplied by reference TRBV7-8 and TRBJ1-4, is GAGVSQSPRYKVAKRGQDVALRCDPISGHVSLFWYQQALGQGPEFLTYFQNEAQLDKSGLPSDRFFAERPEGSVSTLKIQRTQQEDSAVYLCASSLRAGLVEKLFFGSGTQLSVL.

In nucleotides, the CDR3 is TGCGCCAGCAGCCAAGGCCGGGAGCAGTACTTC. It encodes CASSQGREQYF. The chain uses TRBV4-3 and TRBJ2-5; TRBD2 is a possible D gene (6 bases). In germline, CDR1 is LGHNA, CDR2 YSLEER. Trimming cost V 1 base and J 11 bases, with 8 bases left between them. The CDR3 sequence is 11 residues long.

This clone has just one count. This chain joins TRBV7-9 and TRBJ1-5, with 10 bases that match TRBD1. Looked up from germline, CDR1 is SEHNR and CDR2 is FQNEAQ (reference sequence). The CDR3 runs 15 residues. V trimming: 5 bases; J trimming: 6 bases; junction bases outside the gene matches: 7. The CDR3 is CASSRTGGRGQPQHF. In DNA form, the CDR3 reads TGTGCCAGCAGCCGGACAGGGGGGCGAGGTCAGCCCCAGCATTTT.

The chain uses TRBV7-2 and TRBJ2-3, with a tentative D call TRBD1 (5 bases). The V end lost 5 bases, the J end lost 6 bases, and 15 bases lay between the germline ends. Looked up from germline, CDR1 is SGHTA and CDR2 is FQGNSA. CDR3 length equals 14 residues. The CDR3 DNA reads as TGTGCCAGCAGCATCTGGACAAGCAGTGATACGCAGTATTTT. It translates to CASSIWTSSDTQYF.

The J gene is TRBJ1-4, the V gene TRBV6-5; D unclear. The germline gives CDR1 MNHEY, CDR2 SVGAGI. The CDR3 is 16 residues long. V was clipped by 0 bases and J by 5 bases, with 13 bases between them. The CDR3 spells CASSYSTRVVNEKLFF. DNA of the CDR3: TGTGCCAGCAGTTACTCAACCCGGGTGGTAAATGAAAAACTGTTTTTT.

The chain combines TRBV7-2 with TRBJ1-1; D unresolved. V was pared by 5 bases and J by 3 bases, with 13 bases between. CDR1 is SGHTA and CDR2 is FQGNSA in the germline V gene. The CDR3 loop spans 14 amino acids. Written as DNA, the CDR3 is TGTGCCAGCAGCAAGACCCTGCGGGACACTGAAGCTTTCTTT. Protein sequence: CASSKTLRDTEAFF.

The V gene is TRBV7-9, the J gene TRBJ2-7; TRBD1 is a possible D gene (5 bases). The germline V gene has CDR1 SEHNR and CDR2 FQNEAQ (reference sequence). The CDR3 has 13 residues. V was trimmed by 0 bases and J by 6 bases, leaving 9 bases between them. CDR3 coding DNA: TGTGCCAGCAGCTTAGCAGGGGAAGCCGAGCAGTACTTC. It is translated as CASSLAGEAEQYF.

V gene TRBV6-6 combines with J gene TRBJ1-1, with D unresolved. This CDR3 contains 15 residues. The V gene's germline CDR1 is MNHNY and CDR2 SVGAGI (reference sequence). V was clipped by 0 bases and J by 11 bases, with 19 bases between them. The CDR3 nucleotides read TGTGCCAGCAGTTACTCGAATCTTGGGTTGACGGGGGCTTTCTTT. Its translation: CASSYSNLGLTGAFF.

The genes are TRBV5-4 and TRBJ1-1; 10 bases agree with TRBD1. The CDR3 sequence is 17 residues long. The ends lost 0 bases at V and 10 bases at J; junction bases unmatched: 15. The germline CDR1 and CDR2 sequences are SGHNT and YYREEE (reference sequence). CDR3 in amino acids: CASSLAGTGVAVVGAFF. The DNA for the CDR3 is TGTGCCAGCAGCTTGGCCGGGACAGGGGTGGCGGTTGTGGGAGCTTTCTTT.

This clone was recorded once. The CDR3 protein is CASSEARQVVEKLFF. CDR3 DNA sequence: TGTGCCAGCAGTGAAGCAAGACAGGTTGTGGAAAAACTGTTTTTT. The genes are TRBV2 and TRBJ1-4, with D perhaps TRBD1 (6 bases). Per the germline V gene, CDR1 is SNHLY and CDR2 is FYNNEI. This CDR3 is 15 amino acids long. V dropped 0 bases and J dropped 8 bases, with 13 bases sitting between them.

V is TRBV11-2 and J is TRBJ2-1; 9 positions agree with TRBD2. The CDR3 has 16 amino acids. The germline CDR1 and CDR2 sequences are SGHAT and FQNNGV. J lost 5 bases, V lost 5 bases, and 10 bases had no gene match. In DNA form, the CDR3 reads TGTGCCAGCAGCCTCCCAGGGACTAGCTTAGACAATGAGCAGTTCTTC. Translation: CASSLPGTSLDNEQFF.

The V gene is TRBV7-9, the J gene TRBJ1-2; possible D gene TRBD1, 5 bases. Trimming shortened V by 9 bases and J by 2 bases, and 19 bases separated the two germline ends. Germline V gene data show CDR1 as SEHNR and CDR2 as FQNEAQ (reference sequence). The CDR3 extends over 15 amino acids. The CDR3 nucleotides are TGTGCCAGTCGAGGGACTAGTTTGTTGAACTATGGCTACACCTTC. It specifies CASRGTSLLNYGYTF.

This clone appeared a single time. V gene TRBV2 combines with J gene TRBJ1-1; 8 nucleotides line up with TRBD1. The CDR3 runs 15 residues. Germline V lookup: CDR1 SNHLY, CDR2 FYNNEI. V lost 7 bases, J lost 0 bases, and 7 bases stayed unmatched. CDR3 nucleotides: TGTGCCAGCACCGGGGACAGGACCATGAACACTGAAGCTTTCTTT. Protein product: CASTGDRTMNTEAFF.